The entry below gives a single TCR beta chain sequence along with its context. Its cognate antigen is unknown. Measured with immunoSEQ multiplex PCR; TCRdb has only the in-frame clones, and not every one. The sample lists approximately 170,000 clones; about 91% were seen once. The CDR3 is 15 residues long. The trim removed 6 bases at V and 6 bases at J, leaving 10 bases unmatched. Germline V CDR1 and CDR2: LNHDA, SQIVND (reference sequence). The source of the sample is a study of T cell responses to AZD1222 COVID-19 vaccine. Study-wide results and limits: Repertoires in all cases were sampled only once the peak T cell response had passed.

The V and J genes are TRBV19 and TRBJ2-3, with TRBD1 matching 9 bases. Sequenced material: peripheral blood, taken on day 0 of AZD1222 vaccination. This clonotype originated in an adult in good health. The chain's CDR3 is CASRPFTGGKDTQYF. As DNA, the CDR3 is TGTGCCAGTAGGCCCTTCACAGGGGGCAAGGATACGCAGTATTTT.